Below, 32 T cell receptor beta chains from the same sample are listed, as sequenced in a study of blood T cell repertoires in COVID-19. The data were produced by immunoSEQ multiplex PCR, yet TCRdb's version contains in-frame clones alone and is incomplete. The table shows about 170,000 clones, with 80% to 90% occurring only once. The sequencing input was peripheral blood. The receptors come from a woman of 80 years or more with acute or convalescent COVID-19.

This chain connects TRBV5-1 to TRBJ1-4; D remains unclear. This CDR3 has 14 residues. Germline values: CDR1 SGHRS, CDR2 YFSETQ. With 5 bases removed from V and 0 bases from J, the gap between germline ends came to 8 bases. The CDR3, as DNA: TGCGCCAGCAGTCCCGGGACAACTAATGAAAAACTGTTTTTT. As protein: CASSPGTTNEKLFF.

The V call is TRBV6-5, the J call TRBJ1-2; possibly TRBD1 for D (6 bases). The V end was cut by 5 bases, the J end by 8 bases, with 12 bases between. The CDR3 is 12 residues long. Germline loops: CDR1 MNHEY, CDR2 SVGAGI. CDR3 coding DNA: TGTGCCAGCAGTAGGGACATTCGAGGCTACACCTTC. It specifies CASSRDIRGYTF.

This chain connects TRBV29-1 to TRBJ2-7; 9 nucleotides agree with TRBD1. V shed 4 bases, J shed 6 bases, and the junction held 7 bases outside the gene matches. CDR1 is SQVTM and CDR2 is ANQGSEA in the germline V gene. The CDR3 is 13 residues long. CDR3 in amino acids: CSVATGGETEQYF. In nucleotides, the CDR3 is TGCAGCGTTGCTACAGGGGGCGAAACCGAGCAGTACTTC.

The rearrangement joins TRBV5-1 to TRBJ1-2, with TRBD1 matching 10 bases. Germline V lookup: CDR1 SGHRS, CDR2 YFSETQ. Germline trimming cut 3 bases from V and 7 bases from J; bases unmatched to any gene: 3. CDR3 length: 13 amino acids. The CDR3 region has the DNA TGCGCCAGCAGCTCAGGGACAGGGGCTGGCTACACCTTC. Its translation is CASSSGTGAGYTF.

About this clone: Compared with germline, one end of the junction differs, possibly owing to a read error. V is TRBV10-2 and J is TRBJ2-4; D remains unclear. Germline values: CDR1 WSHSY, CDR2 SAAADI. The CDR3 has 14 residues. DNA for the CDR3: TGCGCCAGCAGTTCCAACAGAGCCCAAAACATTCAGTACTTC. It encodes CASSSNRAQNIQYF.

The V call is TRBV6-1, the J call TRBJ1-2; 10 nucleotides line up with TRBD1. V was clipped by 4 bases and J by 0 bases; unmatched bases: 11. Germline CDR1 is MNHNS and CDR2 is SASEGT. The CDR3 has 18 amino acids. CDR3 DNA sequence: TGTGCCAGCAGTGGGGGACAGGGGACACACGATGCTAACTATGGCTACACCTTC. Its translation is CASSGGQGTHDANYGYTF.

The chain employs TRBV29-1 and TRBJ2-2; tentatively, D is TRBD1 (5 bases). Germline V lookup: CDR1 SQVTM, CDR2 ANQGSEA. The length of the CDR3 is 14 residues. Trimming took off 7 bases at V and 3 bases at J, with 15 bases between the two ends. The CDR3 loop reads CSGRTNPDTGELFF. The CDR3, as DNA: TGCAGCGGACGGACAAATCCGGACACCGGGGAGCTGTTTTTT.

V gene TRBV7-3 combines with J gene TRBJ1-3; D perhaps matches TRBD1 (6 bases). Germline V gene data show CDR1 as SGHTA and CDR2 as FQGTGA. The CDR3 contains 14 residues. V was shortened by 2 bases and J by 5 bases, with 10 bases between the two germline ends. CDR3 amino acids: CASSLDGGRNTIYF. CDR3 DNA: TGTGCCAGCAGCTTAGATGGGGGCCGAAACACCATATATTTT.

This chain joins TRBV6-5 and TRBJ2-5, with 9 positions matching TRBD1. V was clipped by 0 bases and J by 1 base; unmatched bases: 0. From germline, CDR1 is MNHEY and CDR2 SVGAGI. The CDR3 sequence is 15 residues long. The CDR3 DNA is TGTGCCAGCAGTTACTCGGGACAGGGCCAAGAGACCCAGTACTTC. It is translated as CASSYSGQGQETQYF.

The gene calls are TRBV29-1 and TRBJ2-7, with D perhaps matching TRBD2 (6 bases). The CDR3 is made up of 13 amino acids. Per the germline V gene, CDR1 is SQVTM and CDR2 is ANQGSEA. V lost 1 base and J 8 bases, leaving 15 bases between the germline ends. For the CDR3, the DNA is TGCAGCGTTGAAGTATCAGGGACTTCTAAGCAGTACTTC. Protein product: CSVEVSGTSKQYF.

The J gene is TRBJ2-2, the V gene TRBV11-1, with TRBD1 matching over 7 bases. Germline V gene data show CDR1 as SGHAT and CDR2 as FQDESV (reference sequence). The CDR3 totals 15 residues. The trim removed 5 bases at V and 0 bases at J, leaving 3 bases unmatched. The CDR3 is CASSAGTANTGELFF. In DNA, the CDR3 is TGTGCCAGCAGCGCCGGGACAGCGAACACCGGGGAGCTGTTTTTT.

This chain links TRBV11-3 with TRBJ1-1, with a weak D call TRBD1 (5 bases). The CDR3 covers 16 residues. Trimming left V 0 bases short and J 4 bases short, with 15 bases between. Germline V gene data show CDR1 as SGHNT and CDR2 as YENEEA. DNA for the CDR3: TGTGCCAGCAGCTTAGACGGTAGGGGCGGAAGCACTGAAGCTTTCTTT. It is translated as CASSLDGRGGSTEAFF. Combining the CDR3 with reference TRBV11-3 and TRBJ1-1 gives the whole variable domain EAGVVQSPRYKIIEKKQPVAFWCNPISGHNTLYWYLQNLGQGPELLIRYENEEAVDDSQLPKDRFSAERLKGVDSTLKIQPAELGDSAVYLCASSLDGRGGSTEAFFGQGTRLTVV.

This chain connects TRBV19 to TRBJ1-5; D unclear. The V end lost 5 bases, the J end lost 6 bases, and 20 bases lay between the germline ends. Looked up from germline, CDR1 is LNHDA and CDR2 is SQIVND (reference sequence). This CDR3 contains 16 residues. The CDR3 sequence: CASSPAGPVDPQPQHF. In DNA, the CDR3 is TGTGCCAGTAGTCCGGCAGGCCCCGTGGATCCTCAGCCCCAGCATTTT.

The rearrangement uses TRBV9 and TRBJ1-6; perhaps TRBD1 as D (5 bases). The V end lost 0 bases, the J end lost 3 bases, and 10 bases lay between the germline ends. Germline V CDR1 and CDR2: SGDLS, YYNGEE. The CDR3 has 16 amino acids. The CDR3 bases are TGTGCCAGCAGCGTAGAAATGGACAACTATAATTCACCCCTCCACTTT. It encodes CASSVEMDNYNSPLHF.

The V and J genes are TRBV2 and TRBJ2-7; 9 bases fit TRBD1. Per germline, CDR1 SNHLY and CDR2 FYNNEI. This CDR3 has 15 amino acids. Losses at the gene ends were 6 bases for V and 1 base for J; bases not matched to a gene: 7. CDR3 sequence: CASRGDRGLSYEQYF. CDR3 DNA sequence: TGTGCCAGCAGGGGAGACAGGGGGTTATCCTACGAGCAGTACTTC.

This clone was observed once. The CDR3 here is CASIPRGSFYGYTF. CDR3 bases: TGTGCCAGCATTCCTAGGGGGAGTTTCTATGGCTACACCTTC. This chain connects TRBV2 to TRBJ1-2, with D possibly matching TRBD1 (6 bases). The CDR3 is 14 residues long. Germline CDR1 SNHLY, CDR2 FYNNEI. The V and J ends lost 7 bases and 4 bases respectively, with 16 bases between them. Filled out from reference TRBV2 and TRBJ1-2, the complete variable domain reads EPEVTQTPSHQVTQMGQEVILRCVPISNHLYFYWYRQILGQKVEFLVSFYNNEISEKSEIFDDQFSVERPDGSNFTLKIRSTKLEDSAMYFCASIPRGSFYGYTFGSGTRLTVV.

The chain uses TRBV6-6 and TRBJ1-4, with TRBD1 identical over 7 bases. The CDR3 consists of 13 residues. The germline CDR1 and CDR2 sequences are MNHNY and SVGAGI (reference sequence). V dropped 7 bases and J dropped 9; count of bases not matched to a gene: 8. The CDR3 bases are TGTGCCAGCAAGGGGGCAATGAATAAAAAACTGTTTTTT. Translated: CASKGAMNKKLFF.

Comments on this clone: Other nucleotide sequences from this sample produce the same CDR3. V is TRBV5-1 and J is TRBJ1-1; D perhaps matches TRBD1 (6 bases). The germline V gene encodes CDR1 SGHRS and CDR2 YFSETQ. V was pared by 0 bases and J by 0 bases, with 6 bases between. This CDR3 has 14 residues. In DNA, the CDR3 is TGCGCCAGCAGCTTGGGGACAGTGAACACTGAAGCTTTCTTT. This sequence encodes CASSLGTVNTEAFF.

The V gene is TRBV5-6, the J gene TRBJ1-3, with D unclear. V was pared by 4 bases and J by 0 bases, with 11 bases between. Germline V gene data show CDR1 as SGHDT and CDR2 as YYEEEE. The CDR3 loop spans 15 amino acids. The CDR3 coding sequence is TGTGCCAGCAGCATACGGGGTAACTCTGGAAACACCATATATTTT. Translating gives CASSIRGNSGNTIYF.

The chain has TRBV29-1 and TRBJ2-3; D is unresolved. This CDR3 region has 11 residues. The V end lost 5 bases, the J end lost 5 bases, and 8 bases lay between the germline ends. CDR1 is SQVTM, CDR2 ANQGSEA, per germline. In DNA, the CDR3 is TGCAGCGTTCAACAGATAGATACGCAGTATTTT. Its protein is CSVQQIDTQYF.

The chain has TRBV9 and TRBJ1-3; possibly TRBD1 for D (6 bases). Germline V gives CDR1 SGDLS, CDR2 YYNGEE. This CDR3 is built from 16 residues. The V end lost 2 bases, the J end lost 0 bases, and 12 bases lay between the germline ends. Here the CDR3 DNA reads TGTGCCAGCAGCGTGGGTCCAGGGGCCTCTGGAAACACCATATATTTT. Residues: CASSVGPGASGNTIYF.

The chain carries TRBV2 and TRBJ1-5; D remains ambiguous. Germline lookup yields CDR1 SNHLY and CDR2 FYNNEI. The CDR3 is 14 residues long. V was shortened by 7 bases and J by 0 bases, with 10 bases between the two germline ends. The CDR3 DNA reads TGTGCCAGCAATACACAGTATAGCAATCAGCCCCAGCATTTT. Its protein product is CASNTQYSNQPQHF.

The J gene is TRBJ1-3, the V gene TRBV28; 10 bases are shared with TRBD1. Looked up from germline, CDR1 is MDHEN and CDR2 is SYDVKM. The CDR3 consists of 20 residues. With V trimmed by 4 bases and J by 1 base, 16 bases remained unmatched. The CDR3 is CASSSTGTGARGLSGNTIYF. The CDR3 DNA follows: TGTGCCAGCAGTTCAACCGGGACAGGGGCTAGAGGACTTTCTGGAAACACCATATATTTT.

The J gene is TRBJ2-3, the V gene TRBV14, with D tentatively TRBD1 (7 bases). The germline CDR1 and CDR2 sequences are SGHDN and FVKESK. CDR3 length: 17 amino acids. V dropped 5 bases and J dropped 1 base, with 19 bases sitting between them. The CDR3 protein is CASSNRDSWGGTDTQYF. For the CDR3, the DNA is TGTGCCAGCAGCAACCGGGACAGTTGGGGGGGCACAGATACGCAGTATTTT.

CDR3 sequence: CASRTIDRVSNGYTF. The CDR3 coding sequence is TGTGCCAGCAGAACGATCGACAGGGTCTCTAATGGCTACACCTTC. V gene TRBV5-6 combines with J gene TRBJ1-2; the match to TRBD1 covers 7 bases. This CDR3 has 15 residues. The germline gives CDR1 SGHDT, CDR2 YYEEEE. With V trimmed by 5 bases and J by 6 bases, 13 bases remained unmatched.

The chain has TRBV18 and TRBJ2-5; possible D gene TRBD2, 5 bases. Trimming pared 4 bases from V and 2 bases from J, leaving 8 bases between. Looked up from germline, CDR1 is KGHSH and CDR2 is LQKENI. This CDR3 contains 13 residues. CDR3 nucleotide sequence: TGTGCCAGCTCACAGAGGGTGCAAGAGACCCAGTACTTC. Translated: CASSQRVQETQYF. Based on the CDR3 plus reference TRBV18 and TRBJ2-5, the full variable domain is NAGVMQNPRHLVRRRGQEARLRCSPMKGHSHVYWYRQLPEEGLKFMVYLQKENIIDESGMPKERFSAEFPKEGPSILRIQQVVRGDSAAYFCASSQRVQETQYFGPGTRLLVL.

The gene calls are TRBV5-4 and TRBJ2-3; 10 positions agree with TRBD2. V gave up 9 bases and J gave up 4 bases; unmatched junction bases: 11. Germline V gene lookup returns CDR1 SGHNT and CDR2 YYREEE (reference sequence). The CDR3 extends over 15 amino acids. CDR3 in DNA: TGTGCCACCGGGGATAGCGGGGGGCTTGCAGATACGCAGTATTTT. Protein: CATGDSGGLADTQYF.

The chain is built from TRBV4-3 and TRBJ2-3; TRBD2 matches at 12 bases. The ends lost 3 bases at V and 6 bases at J; junction bases unmatched: 7. The V gene's germline CDR1 is LGHNA and CDR2 YSLEER. The CDR3 is 16 amino acids. The CDR3 DNA reads TGCGCCAGCAGCCAGTCCGGACTAGCGGGAACTGATACGCAGTATTTT. Its translation is CASSQSGLAGTDTQYF.

On this clone: One junction end does not reproduce the germline sequence, and a read error may be involved. The V gene is TRBV5-1, the J gene TRBJ2-2, with 9 bases matching TRBD1. The V gene's germline CDR1 is SGHRS and CDR2 YFSETQ. The CDR3 spans 15 residues. The chain's CDR3 is CASSSGQGRTRELFF. The CDR3 coding sequence is TGCGCCAGCAGCTCGGGACAGGGACGCACCAGGGAGCTGTTTTTT. Full variable domain (remainder filled in from reference TRBV5-1 and TRBJ2-2): KAGVTQTPRYLIKTRGQQVTLSCSPISGHRSVSWYQQTPGQGLQFLFEYFSETQRNKGNFPGRFSGRQFSNSRSEMNVSTLELGDSALYLCASSSGQGRTRELFFGEGSRLTVL.

The chain is built from TRBV19 and TRBJ2-3; 9 nucleotides match TRBD1. After removal of 5 bases from V and 2 bases from J, the junction contained 11 bases not matched to a gene. CDR3 size: 17 residues. In germline, CDR1 is LNHDA, CDR2 SQIVND (reference sequence). The CDR3 DNA is TGTGCCAGTAGTCCCTCTGGGACAGGGTCTTACACAGATACGCAGTATTTT. Protein: CASSPSGTGSYTDTQYF.

For the CDR3, the DNA is TGTGCCAGCAGCGGGACTAGTGATGCTGGCGGGGAGCTGTTTTTT. It is translated as CASSGTSDAGGELFF. The chain combines TRBV9 with TRBJ2-2; 7 positions agree with TRBD2. Germline CDR1 is SGDLS and CDR2 is YYNGEE. V gave up 3 bases and J gave up 7 bases; unmatched junction bases: 9. The CDR3 has 15 amino acids.

This clone was detected only once. The V and J genes are TRBV4-1 and TRBJ2-3, with 7 positions matching TRBD1. The CDR3 spans 14 residues. CDR1 MGHRA and CDR2 YSYEKL come from the germline V gene. With V trimmed by 4 bases and J by 4 bases, 5 bases remained unmatched. DNA for the CDR3: TGCGCCAGCAGCCTTCGACAGGGTGCAGATACGCAGTATTTT. This translates into CASSLRQGADTQYF.